This T cell receptor (beta chain) appears in the sequencing data of a study of identical twins (dated by TCRdb to about 2016). For context, the study as a whole: The study deep-sequenced TCR alpha and beta repertoires from monozygotic twins, unrelated adults of various ages and cord blood to test whether fetal clonotypes persist. To rule out contamination, replicate twin experiments were performed at different times with different library preparation protocols. Overall results and qualifications from the work: Zero-insertion analyses could be partly confounded by invariant T cells such as MAIT and iNKT, although diverse VJ usage argued against such confounding for most clonotypes. Abundant cord blood beta clonotypes had fewer insertions, young adult naive repertoires showed a similar but weaker trend, and memory repertoires showed no such trend. In beta out-of-frame sequences, excess twin sharing was weaker, because having fewer shared sequences lowered the signal-to-noise ratio. Compared with coincidental sharing between unrelated individuals, out-of-frame TCR alpha sequences shared between twins had an excess of sequences with low generation probability. Recombination models systematically underestimated out-of-frame TCR alpha sharing in monozygotic twins but agreed with sharing between unrelated individuals. Because the same donors could not be followed over many years, conclusions were based on cross-sectional statistical analysis.

This clonotype appeared a few times. No antigen is known for it. The sample holds no much larger clone one base away, and base qualities are not on file. Only healthy Caucasian donors were included. Using Miltenyi CD45RO+ enrichment and human naive T-cell isolation kits, memory (CD45RO+) and naive T cells were isolated from PBMC. V is shortened by 6 bases, J by 7 bases, and the region joining them spans 12 bases. Taken from cysteine to phenylalanine, the CDR3 has 12 residues. The entry retains the CDR3 DNA only, 36 bases that are in frame from base 1. CDR1 is given as SNHLY and CDR2 as FYNNEI, both from the germline V gene. The library was produced with 5' RACE. Instrument used: Illumina HiSeq 2000. A universal primer binding site was introduced by template switching, and a unique molecular identifier was present in the final cDNA, enabling accurate counting of TCR cDNA molecules. Specific primers in the conserved constant-segment region were used to synthesize first-strand cDNA for TCR alpha and beta chains. To control for contamination, every cDNA library carried two barcodes: a SMART-Mk sample barcode plus Illumina barcodes. TruSeq adapter sequences and Illumina sample barcodes were added in two successive PCR steps. The TCR alpha and beta cDNA libraries were sequenced on the Illumina HiSeq platform using custom primers. As for how the authors treated the data: MiGEC was used to process raw reads and extract unique molecular identifiers, and MiXCR was used to find CDR3 positions. For each individual, recombination models were inferred using an EM algorithm with the repgenHMM and IGoR tools. Shared clonotypes were analyzed with the tcR package in R, and sharing was normalized by the product of cloneset sizes. To study raw recombination without the effects of thymic and clonal selection, out-of-frame nonproductive sequences were analyzed. TCRdb took the public reads, trimmed them with fastp at Q25, ran MiXCR for clone calling and kept in-frame beta chains. A single entry per CDR3 protein holds the most common genes and DNA from its merged rows. TCRdb assigned the V and J calls; the authors' analysis was not used. The sample table shows around 230,000 distinct CDR3 sequences, and roughly 10% are seen once. The top ten clonotypes cover 4.5% to 5.5% of the sample.

The chain is encoded by TRBV2 joined to TRBJ2-5, with the D segment identity uncertain. The receptor comes from a woman aged 18 to 35 in good health. The sequenced sample was memory (CD45RO+) T cells sorted from blood. Sample cell subset or site, as interpreted from the label and publication: CD45RO+ enriched T cells. The CDR3 region reads CASRSAPGTQYF. The nucleotide sequence reads as follows: TGTGCCAGCAGATCAGCCCCGGGGACCCAGTACTTC.